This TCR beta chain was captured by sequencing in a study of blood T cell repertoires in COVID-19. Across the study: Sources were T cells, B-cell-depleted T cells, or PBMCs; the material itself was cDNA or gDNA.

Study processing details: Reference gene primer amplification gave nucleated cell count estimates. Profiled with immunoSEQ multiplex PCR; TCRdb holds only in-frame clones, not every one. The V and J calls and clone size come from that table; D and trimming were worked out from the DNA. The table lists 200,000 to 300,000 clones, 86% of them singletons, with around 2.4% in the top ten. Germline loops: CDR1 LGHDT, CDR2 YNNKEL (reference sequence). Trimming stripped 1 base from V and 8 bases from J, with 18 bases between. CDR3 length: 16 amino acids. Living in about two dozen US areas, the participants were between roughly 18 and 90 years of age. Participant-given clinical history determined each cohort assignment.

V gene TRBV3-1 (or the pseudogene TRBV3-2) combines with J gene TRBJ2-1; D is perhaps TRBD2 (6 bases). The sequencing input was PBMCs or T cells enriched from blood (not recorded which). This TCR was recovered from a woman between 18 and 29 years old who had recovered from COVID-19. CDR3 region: CASSQVGPLAGDEQFF. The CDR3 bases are TGTGCCAGCAGCCAAGTAGGGCCACTAGCAGGCGATGAGCAGTTCTTC.